This TCR beta chain was obtained from a study of T-cell reconstitution after alpha-beta-depleted transplantation in children. The TCRbeta library incorporated unique molecular identifiers. Using its own MiXCR run on the PCR reads, TCRdb lists one record per CDR3 protein. The sample yields approximately 88,000 distinct CDR3 sequences, 12% seen once. The J segment lost 5 bases and the V segment lost 5 bases, leaving 12 bases of the junction unmatched. This CDR3 has 15 residues. Germline V gene lookup returns CDR1 DFQATT and CDR2 SNEGSKA (reference sequence). This specimen was PBMCs from the stem cell graft donor, taken from the stem cell graft. The source is a human donor who donated a stem cell graft to a child with inherited bone marrow failure. The chain couples TRBV20-1 to TRBJ2-1; 7 bases are a match to TRBD2. The CDR3: CSAAWLAAINNEQFF. The DNA for the CDR3 is TGCAGTGCTGCGTGGCTAGCGGCAATCAACAATGAGCAGTTCTTC.